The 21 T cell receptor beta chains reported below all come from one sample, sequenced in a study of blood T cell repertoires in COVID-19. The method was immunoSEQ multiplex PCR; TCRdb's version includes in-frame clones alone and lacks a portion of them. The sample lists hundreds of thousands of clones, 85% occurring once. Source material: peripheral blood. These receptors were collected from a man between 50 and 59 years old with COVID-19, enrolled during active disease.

Here the CDR3 reads CATSDSWTGEETQYF. DNA for the CDR3: TGTGCCACCAGTGACAGCTGGACAGGGGAAGAGACCCAGTACTTC. The V and J genes are TRBV24-1 and TRBJ2-5; 9 nucleotides line up with TRBD1. Germline V gives CDR1 KGHDR, CDR2 SFDVKD. The V gene end was trimmed by 4 bases and the J gene end by 3 bases; junction bases not matched to a gene: 5. This CDR3 comprises 15 residues.

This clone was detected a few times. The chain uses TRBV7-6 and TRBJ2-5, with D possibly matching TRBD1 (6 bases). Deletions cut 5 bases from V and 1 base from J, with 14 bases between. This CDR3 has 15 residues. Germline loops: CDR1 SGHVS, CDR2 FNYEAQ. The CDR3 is CASSPIGGVQETQYF. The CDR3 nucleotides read TGTGCCAGCAGCCCGATAGGGGGAGTCCAAGAGACCCAGTACTTC.

The CDR3 sequence: CASSSNLNSYNEQFF. The DNA for the CDR3 is TGTGCCAGCAGTTCCAATCTAAACTCCTACAATGAGCAGTTCTTC. V gene TRBV28 combines with J gene TRBJ2-1; D gene ambiguous. This CDR3 is built from 15 residues. The germline V gene encodes CDR1 MDHEN and CDR2 SYDVKM. V lost 4 bases and J lost 0, with 10 bases in between. The entire variable domain, with the rest obtained from reference TRBV28 and TRBJ2-1, is as follows: DVKVTQSSRYLVKRTGEKVFLECVQDMDHENMFWYRQDPGLGLRLIYFSYDVKMKEKGDIPEGYSVSREKKERFSLILESASTNQTSMYLCASSSNLNSYNEQFFGPGTRLTVL.

The CDR3 here is CASSERGTYQETQYF. In DNA, the CDR3 is TGTGCCAGCAGTGAACGGGGGACGTACCAAGAGACCCAGTACTTC. The V call is TRBV25-1, the J call TRBJ2-5, with D possibly being TRBD2 (6 bases). CDR3 length: 15 amino acids. Between the trimmed V and J ends, which lost 2 bases and 0 bases, there was a span of 10 bases. Germline assignment: CDR1 MGHDK and CDR2 SYGVNS.

The CDR3 sequence: CASSRRQTDYGYTF. Here the CDR3 DNA reads TGTGCCAGCAGTCGCCGACAGACAGACTATGGCTACACCTTC. The chain combines TRBV28 with TRBJ1-2; a weak D match, TRBD1 (5 bases). Germline lookup yields CDR1 MDHEN and CDR2 SYDVKM. The CDR3 is 14 residues long. V lost 5 bases, J lost 3 bases, and 13 bases lay in between.

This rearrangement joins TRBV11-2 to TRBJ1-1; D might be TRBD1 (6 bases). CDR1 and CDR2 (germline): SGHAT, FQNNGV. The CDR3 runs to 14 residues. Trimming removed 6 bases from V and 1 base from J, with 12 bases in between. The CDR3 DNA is TGTGCCAGCAGTCAGATGACAGGGAACACTGAAGCTTTCTTT. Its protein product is CASSQMTGNTEAFF. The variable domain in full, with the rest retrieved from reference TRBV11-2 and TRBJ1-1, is EAGVAQSPRYKIIEKRQSVAFWCNPISGHATLYWYQQILGQGPKLLIQFQNNGVVDDSQLPKDRFSAERLKGVDSTLKIQPAKLEDSAVYLCASSQMTGNTEAFFGQGTRLTVV.

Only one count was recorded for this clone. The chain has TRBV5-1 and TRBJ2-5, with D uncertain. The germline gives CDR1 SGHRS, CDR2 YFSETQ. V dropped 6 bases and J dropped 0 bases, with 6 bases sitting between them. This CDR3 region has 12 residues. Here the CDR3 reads CASNDNQETQYF. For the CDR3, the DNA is TGCGCCAGCAATGACAACCAAGAGACCCAGTACTTC. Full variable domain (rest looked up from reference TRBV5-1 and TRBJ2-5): KAGVTQTPRYLIKTRGQQVTLSCSPISGHRSVSWYQQTPGQGLQFLFEYFSETQRNKGNFPGRFSGRQFSNSRSEMNVSTLELGDSALYLCASNDNQETQYFGPGTRLLVL.

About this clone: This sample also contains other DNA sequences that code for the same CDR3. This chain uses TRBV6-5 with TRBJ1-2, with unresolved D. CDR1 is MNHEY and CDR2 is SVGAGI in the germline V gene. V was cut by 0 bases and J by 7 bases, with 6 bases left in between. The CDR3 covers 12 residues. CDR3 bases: TGTGCCAGCAGTTACTCGACGGGTGGCTACACCTTC. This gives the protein CASSYSTGGYTF.

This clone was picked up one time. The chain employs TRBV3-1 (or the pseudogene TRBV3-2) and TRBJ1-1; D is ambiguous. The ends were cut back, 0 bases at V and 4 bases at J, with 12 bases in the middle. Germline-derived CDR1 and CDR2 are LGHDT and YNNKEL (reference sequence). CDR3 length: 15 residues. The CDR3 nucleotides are TGTGCCAGCAGCCAAGATCTGCAGCGGGTCACTGAAGCTTTCTTT. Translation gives CASSQDLQRVTEAFF.

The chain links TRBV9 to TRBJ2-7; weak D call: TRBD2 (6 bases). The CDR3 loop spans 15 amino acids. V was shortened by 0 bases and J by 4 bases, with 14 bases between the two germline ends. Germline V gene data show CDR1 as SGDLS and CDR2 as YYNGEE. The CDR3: CASSVAPTGEYEQYF. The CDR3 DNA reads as TGTGCCAGCAGCGTAGCCCCCACGGGGGAATACGAGCAGTACTTC. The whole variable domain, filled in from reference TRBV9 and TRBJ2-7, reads DSGVTQTPKHLITATGQRVTLRCSPRSGDLSVYWYQQSLDQGLQFLIQYYNGEERAKGNILERFSAQQFPDLHSELNLSSLELGDSALYFCASSVAPTGEYEQYFGPGTRLTVT.

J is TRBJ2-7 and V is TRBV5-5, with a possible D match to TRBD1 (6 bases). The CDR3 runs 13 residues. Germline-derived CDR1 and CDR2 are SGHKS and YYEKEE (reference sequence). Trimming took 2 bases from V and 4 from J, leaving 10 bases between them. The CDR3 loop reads CASSLSDRYEQYF. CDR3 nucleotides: TGTGCCAGCAGCTTATCGGACAGATACGAGCAGTACTTC.

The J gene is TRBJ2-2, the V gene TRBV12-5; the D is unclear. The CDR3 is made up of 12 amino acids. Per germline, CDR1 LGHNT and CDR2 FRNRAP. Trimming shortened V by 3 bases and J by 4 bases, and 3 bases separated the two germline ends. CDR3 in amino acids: CASGFGTGELFF. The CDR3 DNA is TGTGCTAGTGGTTTCGGCACCGGGGAGCTGTTTTTT. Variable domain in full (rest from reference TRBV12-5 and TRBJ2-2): DARVTQTPRHKVTEMGQEVTMRCQPILGHNTVFWYRQTMMQGLELLAYFRNRAPLDDSGMPKDRFSAEMPDATLATLKIQPSEPRDSAVYFCASGFGTGELFFGEGSRLTVL.

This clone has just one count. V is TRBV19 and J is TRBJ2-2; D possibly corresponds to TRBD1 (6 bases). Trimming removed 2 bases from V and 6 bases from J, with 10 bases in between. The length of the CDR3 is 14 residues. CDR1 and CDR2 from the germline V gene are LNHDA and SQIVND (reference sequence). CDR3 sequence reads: CASSITGNPGELFF. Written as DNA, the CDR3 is TGTGCCAGTAGTATAACAGGGAATCCCGGGGAGCTGTTTTTT.

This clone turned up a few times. CDR3 nucleotides: TGTGCCAGCAGTCCAGGGGTACTTGGAAACACCATATATTTT. It is translated as CASSPGVLGNTIYF. The genes are TRBV6-5 and TRBJ1-3, with D perhaps matching TRBD1 (6 bases). The CDR3 is 14 amino acids. Germline V CDR1 and CDR2: MNHEY, SVGAGI. V lost 5 bases, J lost 3 bases, and 11 bases lay in between.

The CDR3 region is CATWGVPYNSPLHF. CDR3 nucleotides: TGTGCCACATGGGGGGTTCCGTATAATTCACCCCTCCACTTT. J is TRBJ1-6 and V is TRBV6-5; weak D call: TRBD1 (5 bases). This CDR3 has 14 amino acids. Germline lookup yields CDR1 MNHEY and CDR2 SVGAGI. V was pared by 10 bases and J by 4 bases, with 14 bases between.

CDR3 residues: CASSRQGNANTGELFF. The CDR3 DNA reads as TGTGCCAGCAGTAGACAGGGAAACGCGAACACCGGGGAGCTGTTTTTT. This chain links TRBV7-2 with TRBJ2-2, with TRBD1 matching over 7 bases. J gave up 0 bases and V 6 bases, and 7 bases lay outside the gene matches. Per germline, CDR1 SGHTA and CDR2 FQGNSA. CDR3 length: 16 residues.

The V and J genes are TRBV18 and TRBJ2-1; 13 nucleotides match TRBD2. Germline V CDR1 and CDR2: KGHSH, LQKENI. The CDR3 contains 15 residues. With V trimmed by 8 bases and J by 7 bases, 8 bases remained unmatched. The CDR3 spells CASLLRLAGGNEQFF. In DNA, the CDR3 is TGTGCCAGCCTTCTAAGACTAGCGGGGGGAAATGAGCAGTTCTTC.

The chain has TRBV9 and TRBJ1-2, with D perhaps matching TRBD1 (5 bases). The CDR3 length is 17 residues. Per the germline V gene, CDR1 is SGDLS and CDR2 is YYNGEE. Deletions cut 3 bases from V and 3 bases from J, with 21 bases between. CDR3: CASSGGFTRARHYGYTF. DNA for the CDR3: TGTGCCAGCAGCGGTGGATTCACCAGGGCGCGGCACTATGGCTACACCTTC.

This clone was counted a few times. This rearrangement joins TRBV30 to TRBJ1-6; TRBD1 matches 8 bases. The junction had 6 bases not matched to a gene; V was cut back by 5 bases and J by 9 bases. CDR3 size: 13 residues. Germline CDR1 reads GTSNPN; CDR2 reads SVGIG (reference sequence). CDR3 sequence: CAWGGQGPSPLHF. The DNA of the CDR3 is TGTGCCTGGGGCGGACAGGGACCTTCACCCCTCCACTTT.

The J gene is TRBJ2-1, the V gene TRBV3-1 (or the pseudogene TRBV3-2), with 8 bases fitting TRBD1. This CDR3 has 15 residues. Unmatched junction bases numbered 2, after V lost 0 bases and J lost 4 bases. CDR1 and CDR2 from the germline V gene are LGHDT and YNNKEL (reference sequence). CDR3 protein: CASSQEQGEYNEQFF. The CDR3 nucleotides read TGTGCCAGCAGCCAAGAACAGGGGGAGTACAATGAGCAGTTCTTC.

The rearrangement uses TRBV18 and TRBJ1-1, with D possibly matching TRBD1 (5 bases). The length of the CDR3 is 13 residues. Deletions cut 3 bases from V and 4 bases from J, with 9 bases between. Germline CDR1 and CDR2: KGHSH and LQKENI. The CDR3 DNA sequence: TGTGCCAGCTCACCGCAGGGCCCCACTGAAGCTTTCTTT. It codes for CASSPQGPTEAFF.